The present T cell receptor (beta chain) was sequenced within a study of shared clonotypes between healthy human individuals. Points on this clone: What it recognizes is unknown.

Here immunoSEQ multiplex PCR was the method, and the copy in TCRdb shows in-frame clones only, minus some. The sample has about 2.3 million clones, 92% seen once; the top ten hold more than 0.35%. Study-level points and caveats: Some clonotypes were shared by all four sorted-subset donors, while others were not shared. The non-shared ones had lower generation probabilities than the shared ones. With a handful of donors compared, 4% to 5% of naive CD4 clonotypes were shared.

The V gene's germline CDR1 is LNHDA and CDR2 SQIVND (reference sequence). V lost 4 bases and J 8 bases, leaving 20 bases between the germline ends. The CDR3 sequence is 15 residues long. The material sequenced was naive CD4+ T cells from PBMCs. Subset defined: CD45RA+ positively selected. The receptor's source is a man aged 18 to 29 in good health. Some clones in this sample may be carry-over from other donors' samples. This chain links TRBV19 with TRBJ1-2; the D gene is possibly TRBD1 (5 bases). Written as DNA, the CDR3 is TGTGCCAGTAGTAGGTCAGGGAGGGGAGCGCTCGGCTACACCTTC. It specifies CASSRSGRGALGYTF.